This T cell receptor beta chain was sequenced during a study of T cell responses to AZD1222 COVID-19 vaccine. Only in-frame clones appear in the TCRdb table, and some are missing; sequencing was by immunoSEQ multiplex PCR. Of about 150,000 clones in the sample, around nine tenths were seen once. The TCR was taken from an adult who received the AZD1222 COVID-19 vaccine. This specimen consisted of peripheral blood, obtained 28 days after the second AZD1222 dose.

CDR3 coding DNA: TGTGCCAGCAGCCTGGGGCAGCTAAACACCATATATTTT. This codes for CASSLGQLNTIYF. The V and J genes are TRBV7-6 and TRBJ1-3; D possibly corresponds to TRBD1 (5 bases). The length of the CDR3 is 13 residues. The V gene lost 5 bases and the J gene lost 6 bases, with 11 bases spanning the gap. In germline, CDR1 is SGHVS, CDR2 FNYEAQ.